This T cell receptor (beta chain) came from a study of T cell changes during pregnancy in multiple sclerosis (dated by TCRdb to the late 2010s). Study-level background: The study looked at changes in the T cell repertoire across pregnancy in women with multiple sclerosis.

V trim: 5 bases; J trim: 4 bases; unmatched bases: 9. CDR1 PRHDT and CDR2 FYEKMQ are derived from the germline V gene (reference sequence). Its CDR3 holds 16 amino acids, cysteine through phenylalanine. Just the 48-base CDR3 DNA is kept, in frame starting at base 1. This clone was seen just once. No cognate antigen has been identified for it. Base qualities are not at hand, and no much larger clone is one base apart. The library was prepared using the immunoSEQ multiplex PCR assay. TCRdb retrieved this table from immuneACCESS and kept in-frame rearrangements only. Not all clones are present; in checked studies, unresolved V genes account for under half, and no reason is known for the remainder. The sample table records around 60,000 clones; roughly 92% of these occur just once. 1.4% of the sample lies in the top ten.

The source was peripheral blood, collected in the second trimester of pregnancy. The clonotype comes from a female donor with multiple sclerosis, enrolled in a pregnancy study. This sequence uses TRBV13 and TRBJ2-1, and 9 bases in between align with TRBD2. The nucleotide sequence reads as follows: TGTGCCAGCAGCGAACGGACTAGCGAGATTTACAATGAGCAGTTCTTC. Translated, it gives CASSERTSEIYNEQFF. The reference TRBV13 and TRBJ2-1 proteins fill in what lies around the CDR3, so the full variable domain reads AAGVIQSPRHLIKEKRETATLKCYPIPRHDTVYWYQQGPGQDPQFLISFYEKMQSDKGSIPDRFSAQQFSDYHSELNMSSLELGDSALYFCASSERTSEIYNEQFFGPGTRLTVL.